The 11 T cell receptor beta chains given below trace back to one sample, sequenced in a study of cytomegalovirus exposure and HLA in healthy donors. The PCR contained 60 Vbeta and 13 Jbeta primers. This table comes from immunoSEQ multiplex PCR, and its TCRdb copy is limited to in-frame clones, with some not included. The sample has some 120,000 clones, 15% seen once. The sequenced material came from PBMCs. These receptors originate from a woman under 30 in good health and CMV-seronegative.

The genes are TRBV11-3 and TRBJ2-1; the match to TRBD2 covers 10 bases. V lost 5 bases to trimming and J lost 9 bases; unmatched junction nucleotides: 4. The CDR3 is made up of 13 amino acids. Germline assignment: CDR1 SGHNT and CDR2 YENEEA. The CDR3, as DNA: TGTGCCAGCAGCAGCGGGGGGGCCCCTGAGCAGTTCTTC. Translating gives CASSSGGAPEQFF.

This clone was detected a few times. V gene TRBV5-4 combines with J gene TRBJ1-5, with 7 bases that match TRBD1. The V and J ends lost 10 bases and 6 bases, in that order; junction bases with no gene match: 10. Germline assignment: CDR1 SGHNT and CDR2 YYREEE (reference sequence). The CDR3 is made up of 13 amino acids. CDR3 nucleotides: TGTGCCGGAGGGCAGGGGGGCGGTCAGCCCCAGCATTTT. It yields the protein CAGGQGGGQPQHF.

The J gene is TRBJ1-1, the V gene TRBV2; no clear D gene. The V and J ends lost 6 bases and 1 base respectively, with 12 bases between them. This CDR3 is 14 amino acids long. Germline CDR1 SNHLY, CDR2 FYNNEI. The CDR3 reads CASSGGLPNTEAFF. In nucleotides, the CDR3 is TGTGCCAGCAGCGGCGGACTGCCGAACACTGAAGCTTTCTTT.

V and J are TRBV7-8 and TRBJ1-2; unclear D gene. The CDR3 spans 14 residues. V lost 5 bases and J 7 bases, leaving 17 bases between the germline ends. In germline, CDR1 is SGHVS, CDR2 FQNEAQ. CDR3 nucleotides: TGTGCCAGCAGCCCCGGACTCCAGGACGGTGGCTACACCTTC. Its translation is CASSPGLQDGGYTF.

V usage is TRBV10-2 and J usage is TRBJ2-7, with a tentative D call TRBD1 (5 bases). This CDR3 is 12 amino acids long. Trimming took off 3 bases at V and 5 bases at J, with 8 bases between the two ends. Per germline, CDR1 WSHSY and CDR2 SAAADI. CDR3 DNA sequence: TGCGCCAGCAGTGATAGGGGCCACGAGCAGTACTTC. It specifies CASSDRGHEQYF.

The V call is TRBV27, the J call TRBJ2-5, with D perhaps TRBD2 (5 bases). CDR1 MNHEY and CDR2 SMNVEV come from the germline V gene (reference sequence). Trimming cost V 6 bases and J 5 bases, with 7 bases left between them. The CDR3 consists of 11 residues. CDR3 sequence reads: CASRREETQYF. The CDR3 DNA reads TGTGCCAGCAGAAGGGAGGAGACCCAGTACTTC.

This clone was detected only a few times. This chain links TRBV18 with TRBJ1-5, with D uncertain. The V and J ends lost 4 bases and 2 bases respectively, with 12 bases between them. CDR3 size: 15 residues. Germline V lookup: CDR1 KGHSH, CDR2 LQKENI. The CDR3 spells CASSLEDGGNQPQHF. CDR3 in DNA: TGTGCCAGCTCACTCGAGGACGGGGGCAATCAGCCCCAGCATTTT.

The chain couples TRBV15 to TRBJ2-7, with D hard to call. This CDR3 has 13 amino acids. Germline assignment: CDR1 LNHNV and CDR2 YYDKDF (reference sequence). The ends were cut back, 0 bases at V and 3 bases at J, with 6 bases in the middle. CDR3 sequence reads: CATSRDNNYEQYF. The DNA for the CDR3 is TGTGCCACCAGCAGAGATAACAACTACGAGCAGTACTTC.

This clone occurred a few times. The chain carries TRBV7-9 and TRBJ2-7; no definite D call. V was shortened by 6 bases and J by 3 bases, with 12 bases between the two germline ends. The CDR3 consists of 13 residues. Per the germline V gene, CDR1 is SEHNR and CDR2 is FQNEAQ (reference sequence). The DNA of the CDR3 is TGTGCCAGCAGTCAATCGAGGAGCTACGAGCAGTACTTC. Amino acids: CASSQSRSYEQYF.

This clone was observed a handful of times. The chain combines TRBV19 with TRBJ1-2; a weak D match, TRBD1 (6 bases). The CDR3 consists of 13 residues. CDR1 and CDR2 from the germline V gene are LNHDA and SQIVND (reference sequence). V dropped 5 bases and J dropped 0 bases, with 7 bases sitting between them. Here the CDR3 reads CASSQGPNYGYTF. The CDR3 region has the DNA TGTGCCAGTAGTCAGGGGCCTAACTATGGCTACACCTTC.

The chain couples TRBV29-1 to TRBJ2-7, with TRBD2 matching over 13 bases. J lost 5 bases, V lost 3 bases, and 4 bases had no gene match. Germline CDR1 is SQVTM and CDR2 is ANQGSEA. There are 14 residues in the CDR3. CDR3: CSVEGTSGIHEQYF. CDR3 in DNA: TGCAGCGTTGAGGGGACTAGCGGGATCCACGAGCAGTACTTC.